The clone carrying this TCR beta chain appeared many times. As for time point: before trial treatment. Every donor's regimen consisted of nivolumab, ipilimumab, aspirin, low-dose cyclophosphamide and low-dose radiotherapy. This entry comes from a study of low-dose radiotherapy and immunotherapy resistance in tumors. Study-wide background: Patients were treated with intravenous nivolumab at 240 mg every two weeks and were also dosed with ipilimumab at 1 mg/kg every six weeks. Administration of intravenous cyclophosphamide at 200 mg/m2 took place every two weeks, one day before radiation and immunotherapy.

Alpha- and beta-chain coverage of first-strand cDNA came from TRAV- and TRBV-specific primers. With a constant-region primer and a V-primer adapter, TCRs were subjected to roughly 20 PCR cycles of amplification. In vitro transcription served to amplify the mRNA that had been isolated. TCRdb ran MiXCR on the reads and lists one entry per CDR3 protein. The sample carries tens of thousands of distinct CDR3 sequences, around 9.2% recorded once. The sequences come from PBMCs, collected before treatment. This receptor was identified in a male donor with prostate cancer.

The CDR3 DNA sequence: TGTGCCAACGGACAGGGTTCTTTACAAGAGACCCAGTACTTC. As protein: CANGQGSLQETQYF. This rearrangement joins TRBV10-3 to TRBJ2-5, with 8 bases lining up with TRBD1. Germline V CDR1 and CDR2: ENHRY, SYGVKD. The J segment lost 2 bases and the V segment lost 10 bases, leaving 9 bases of the junction unmatched. CDR3 length: 14 residues.